The next 15 T cell receptor beta chains were all read from a single sample in a study of beta chain features in type 1 diabetes. TCRB transcripts that were expressed got sequenced, as all of the isolated RNA had been reverse transcribed. The repertoire was sequenced with immunoSEQ multiplex PCR; TCRdb's copy has only in-frame clones and lacks some. Of around 160,000 clones listed, roughly 53% are singletons. The specimen sequenced was Tregs from blood. These receptors were collected from a man between 18 and 35 years old in good health.

This clone showed up just a few times. The chain links TRBV7-2 to TRBJ2-6, with TRBD1 matching 7 bases. Germline trimming cut 4 bases from V and 3 bases from J; bases unmatched to any gene: 6. From germline, CDR1 is SGHTA and CDR2 FQGNSA. The CDR3 runs to 16 residues. In nucleotides, the CDR3 is TGTGCCAGCAGCTCGGGACAGATATTTGGGGCCAACGTCCTGACTTTC. It is translated as CASSSGQIFGANVLTF.

This clone was detected only a few times. The chain uses TRBV5-1 and TRBJ2-7; 10 nucleotides line up with TRBD1. The germline gives CDR1 SGHRS, CDR2 YFSETQ. Unmatched junction bases numbered 2, after V lost 3 bases and J lost 2 bases. The CDR3 is 14 amino acids. The DNA of the CDR3 is TGCGCCAGCAGCTCGACAGGGGGCACCTACGAGCAGTACTTC. It is translated as CASSSTGGTYEQYF.

The chain uses TRBV7-8 and TRBJ2-7, with 9 nucleotides matching TRBD1. V trimming: 3 bases; J trimming: 6 bases; junction bases outside the gene matches: 6. The CDR3 length is 14 residues. Germline V gene sequence: CDR1 SGHVS, CDR2 FQNEAQ. The CDR3 sequence: CASSFLNRGREQYF. The CDR3 nucleotides are TGTGCCAGCAGCTTTTTGAACAGGGGGCGCGAGCAGTACTTC. The full variable domain, rest sourced from reference TRBV7-8 and TRBJ2-7, is GAGVSQSPRYKVAKRGQDVALRCDPISGHVSLFWYQQALGQGPEFLTYFQNEAQLDKSGLPSDRFFAERPEGSVSTLKIQRTQQEDSAVYLCASSFLNRGREQYFGPGTRLTVT.

The chain combines TRBV28 with TRBJ2-3; D remains ambiguous. CDR1 MDHEN and CDR2 SYDVKM come from the germline V gene. The CDR3 sequence is 12 residues long. V gave up 10 bases and J gave up 4 bases, with 12 bases separating them. The DNA of the CDR3 is TGTGCCACATACCTTGGGCCAGATACGCAGTATTTT. Translated: CATYLGPDTQYF.

The rearrangement links TRBV30 to TRBJ1-2; D unresolved. Germline V gene data show CDR1 as GTSNPN and CDR2 as SVGIG (reference sequence). Trimming removed 0 bases from V and 6 bases from J, with 11 bases in between. The CDR3 loop spans 13 amino acids. As DNA, the CDR3 is TGTGCCTGGAGTGTCCTAAGCCTCAATGGCTACACCTTC. Protein product: CAWSVLSLNGYTF.

The chain is built from TRBV7-9 and TRBJ2-1; D remains unclear. This CDR3 has 17 amino acids. V was clipped by 0 bases and J by 3 bases, with 15 bases between them. Germline values: CDR1 SEHNR, CDR2 FQNEAQ (reference sequence). As DNA, the CDR3 is TGTGCCAGCAGCTTAGCGGTCTCGGCGGAATACTACAATGAGCAGTTCTTC. Its protein is CASSLAVSAEYYNEQFF.

The chain carries TRBV4-3 and TRBJ2-7; 9 nucleotides align to TRBD1. J lost 5 bases, V lost 1 base, and 12 bases had no gene match. In germline, CDR1 is LGHNA, CDR2 YSLEER. The CDR3 has 17 amino acids. The CDR3 DNA reads as TGCGCCAGCAGCCAAGCATGGTCGGGACAGGGCTCAAACGAGCAGTACTTC. Protein product: CASSQAWSGQGSNEQYF.

This clone has just a few counts. The chain's CDR3 is CATKTAFNQPQHF. DNA for the CDR3: TGTGCCACCAAGACAGCATTCAATCAGCCCCAGCATTTT. The chain has TRBV15 and TRBJ1-5, with a tentative D call TRBD1 (5 bases). This CDR3 is 13 amino acids long. V was trimmed by 7 bases and J by 3 bases, leaving 10 bases between them. Germline V CDR1 and CDR2: LNHNV, YYDKDF (reference sequence).

This clone was seen only a few times. The V and J genes are TRBV23-1 and TRBJ1-2; 7 positions match TRBD1. TRBV23-1 carries the ORF label, with uncertain function. The CDR3 runs 15 residues. Trimming at V came to 2 bases and at J to 7 bases, leaving 10 bases not matched to a gene. The CDR3 nucleotides read TGCGCCAGCAGTCAAAACCACAGGGGTTCGTTTGGCTACACCTTC. It specifies CASSQNHRGSFGYTF.

This rearrangement joins TRBV6-6 to TRBJ1-1; 7 bases are a match to TRBD1. The ends lost 6 bases at V and 4 bases at J; junction bases unmatched: 11. Germline CDR1 is MNHNY and CDR2 is SVGAGI (reference sequence). This CDR3 is built from 15 residues. The CDR3 sequence: CASRSPTGIGTEAFF. The CDR3 DNA reads as TGTGCCAGCAGGAGCCCGACAGGGATTGGCACTGAAGCTTTCTTT.

J is TRBJ2-5 and V is TRBV7-9, with 7 nucleotides matching TRBD2. V lost 3 bases and J lost 4; bases outside the gene matches: 5. CDR1 is SEHNR and CDR2 is FQNEAQ in the germline V gene (reference sequence). The CDR3 runs 14 residues. The CDR3 DNA sequence: TGTGCCAGCAGCTTTTACGGGAGGACAGAGACCCAGTACTTC. Translated, it gives CASSFYGRTETQYF.

The J gene is TRBJ2-5, the V gene TRBV5-1; D gene uncertain. Looked up from germline, CDR1 is SGHRS and CDR2 is YFSETQ. V dropped 4 bases and J dropped 5 bases, with 9 bases sitting between them. The CDR3 loop spans 12 amino acids. Here the CDR3 reads CASSRLQETQYF. Here the CDR3 DNA reads TGCGCCAGCAGCCGCCTCCAGGAGACCCAGTACTTC.

This clone was found a few times. V is TRBV28 and J is TRBJ2-1; a possible D gene is TRBD2 (6 bases). This CDR3 is built from 16 residues. V lost 7 bases and J 4 bases, leaving 20 bases between the germline ends. CDR1 and CDR2 from the germline V gene are MDHEN and SYDVKM. Here the CDR3 reads CASIGGGTRRYNEQFF. For the CDR3, the DNA is TGTGCCAGCATCGGAGGCGGGACTCGGCGATACAATGAGCAGTTCTTC.

V usage is TRBV7-2 and J usage is TRBJ1-1; 7 positions agree with TRBD1. Germline V gene sequence: CDR1 SGHTA, CDR2 FQGNSA. V shed 5 bases and J 5 bases; nucleotides not matched to a gene: 11. CDR3 length: 15 residues. CDR3 sequence (DNA): TGTGCCAGCAGCCCCCCGCCAGGACAGGTTACTGAAGCTTTCTTT. It specifies CASSPPPGQVTEAFF.

CDR3 DNA sequence: TGTGCCAGTAGTTCCTCACAGGGGGCTGGAAACACCATATATTTT. Its translation: CASSSSQGAGNTIYF. The rearrangement links TRBV19 to TRBJ1-3; 8 positions agree with TRBD1. The V segment lost 5 bases and the J segment 2 bases; nucleotides outside the gene matches: 5. Germline V CDR1 and CDR2: LNHDA, SQIVND (reference sequence). The CDR3 has 15 residues.